This T cell receptor beta chain stems from a study of cytomegalovirus exposure and HLA in healthy donors. Study in general: Later, an analysis reported that the 120 or so validation repertoires had used the same platform as the approximately 720 first-cohort repertoires.

The length of the CDR3 is 12 residues. CDR1 and CDR2 (germline): MDHEN, SYDVKM. The ends were cut back, 8 bases at V and 5 bases at J, with 12 bases in the middle. TCRdb's copy holds only in-frame clones and misses some; the assay was immunoSEQ multiplex PCR. The sample contains fewer than 200,000 clones, just under 90% of which appear only once. Donors came from a validation cohort of 95 to 150 subjects, distinct from the first 666-subject cohort. Points from the study as a whole: Accounts indicate the classifier identified cytomegalovirus status with strong specificity and sensitivity.

Worth noting for this clone: Its antigen is not known.

This clonotype originated in a man aged 18 to 29 in good health and CMV-seropositive. The material sequenced was PBMCs. V and J are TRBV28 and TRBJ1-2; D is unclear. Here the CDR3 reads CASGRIRYGYTF. CDR3 coding DNA: TGTGCCAGCGGCAGGATCCGATATGGCTACACCTTC.